Listed here are 19 T cell receptor beta chains from one sample, sequenced in a study of CD8 T cells in ankylosing spondylitis. The antigens of these receptors remain unknown. Study-level findings and limits: About 8 highly homologous variants made up a TCR beta motif that seemed to typify ankylosing spondylitis blood.

TCRdb reprocessed the 5' RACE reads via MiXCR and lists one record per CDR3 protein. The profile covers some 330,000 distinct CDR3 sequences, with 8% appearing a single time and roughly 15% taken by the ten largest. The source material was blood, either unsorted or a sorted T cell fraction (not recorded which). These receptors all come from a male donor with ankylosing spondylitis.

The sample holds a few counts of this clonotype. The chain recombines TRBV15 with TRBJ2-7; D ambiguous. The V end was cut by 0 bases, the J end by 6 bases, with 12 bases between. Germline CDR1 reads LNHNV; CDR2 reads YYDKDF (reference sequence). CDR3 length: 14 residues. CDR3 sequence: CATSRDPVAPEQYF. In DNA, the CDR3 is TGTGCCACCAGCAGAGACCCCGTAGCTCCCGAGCAGTACTTC.

This clonotype appeared many times. This rearrangement joins TRBV7-9 to TRBJ1-1, with 9 nucleotides matching TRBD1. Germline CDR1 reads SEHNR; CDR2 reads FQNEAQ (reference sequence). The length of the CDR3 is 16 residues. Trimming cost V 3 bases and J 5 bases; bases outside gene matches: 10. CDR3 in DNA: TGTGCCAGCAGCTTGCTCGCAACAGGGGGCCGTACTGAAGCTTTCTTT. This codes for CASSLLATGGRTEAFF.

This clonotype has only a few counts. The chain uses TRBV12-3 or TRBV12-4 and TRBJ2-7; possibly TRBD1 for D (6 bases). The CDR3 covers 13 residues. The V end was cut by 3 bases, the J end by 8 bases, with 14 bases between. The CDR3 DNA sequence: TGTGCCAGCAGTTTGATTGGACAGAGGAAGCAGTACTTC. This encodes CASSLIGQRKQYF.

This clonotype was seen repeatedly, ten times or more. The CDR3 is CSASGPRVEQYF. CDR3 nucleotide sequence: TGCAGTGCTAGCGGCCCCCGAGTCGAGCAGTACTTC. The rearrangement joins TRBV20-1 to TRBJ2-7; D unresolved. Trimming stripped 3 bases from V and 6 bases from J, with 12 bases between. Germline V gene lookup returns CDR1 DFQATT and CDR2 SNEGSKA (reference sequence). The CDR3 contains 12 residues.

The table lists this clonotype with a few counts. V and J are TRBV12-3 or TRBV12-4 and TRBJ1-2; D gene ambiguous. The ends were cut back, 5 bases at V and 7 bases at J, with 11 bases in the middle. The CDR3 runs to 12 residues. Here the CDR3 DNA reads TGTGCCAGCAGTCCCTCCCCGGCTGGCTACACCTTC. Its translation: CASSPSPAGYTF.

The chain recombines TRBV7-3 with TRBJ2-5; D uncertain. Trimming took off 2 bases at V and 4 bases at J, with 20 bases between the two ends. CDR1 and CDR2 from the germline V gene are SGHTA and FQGTGA. The length of the CDR3 is 17 residues. The CDR3 coding sequence is TGTGCCAGCAGCTTAGGGTCGCCAGGATCATTCGGAGAGACCCAGTACTTC. Amino acids: CASSLGSPGSFGETQYF.

There are a few counts of this clonotype. The V and J genes are TRBV7-7 and TRBJ2-1; TRBD1 matches 9 bases. CDR1 and CDR2 (germline): SSHAT, FNYEAQ (reference sequence). The CDR3 runs 13 residues. After removal of 4 bases from V and 15 bases from J, the junction contained 10 bases not matched to a gene. CDR3 amino acids: CASSSDPGTGMFF. The CDR3 DNA sequence: TGTGCCAGCAGCTCCGATCCCGGGACAGGGATGTTCTTC.

This clonotype was detected a few times. The chain couples TRBV6-1 to TRBJ1-1; 12 nucleotides align to TRBD1. The V segment lost 2 bases and the J segment 8 bases; nucleotides outside the gene matches: 6. Germline V gene sequence: CDR1 MNHNS, CDR2 SASEGT. The CDR3 is 15 amino acids. CDR3 sequence reads: CASSEPGQGASEAFF. The CDR3 nucleotides read TGTGCCAGCAGTGAACCGGGACAGGGGGCATCCGAAGCTTTCTTT.

This sequence joins TRBV19 and TRBJ2-7, with D possibly TRBD1 on 5 matching bases. V was cut by 4 bases and J by 3 bases, with 19 bases left in between. CDR3 length: 16 residues. The germline gives CDR1 LNHDA, CDR2 SQIVND (reference sequence). The CDR3 region is CASSTNPSQQVYEQYF. CDR3 bases: TGTGCCAGTAGTACCAACCCGTCTCAACAGGTCTACGAGCAGTACTTC.

The V call is TRBV7-9, the J call TRBJ2-3, with a possible D match to TRBD1 (6 bases). V was pared by 1 base and J by 3 bases, with 14 bases between. There are 16 residues in the CDR3. CDR1 is SEHNR and CDR2 is FQNEAQ in the germline V gene (reference sequence). CDR3 sequence reads: CASSLVDRRPTDTQYF. The CDR3, as DNA: TGTGCCAGCAGCTTAGTCGACAGGCGTCCTACAGATACGCAGTATTTT.

A few counts support this clonotype. The V and J genes are TRBV19 and TRBJ2-1, with 9 bases aligning to TRBD2. The CDR3 has 14 amino acids. The germline V gene has CDR1 LNHDA and CDR2 SQIVND (reference sequence). V lost 10 bases, J lost 6 bases, and 10 bases stayed unmatched. CDR3 in DNA: TGTGCCACCGTAGGGCGGGAGGGCCGCAATGAGCAGTTCTTC. The encoded protein is CATVGREGRNEQFF.

There are a few counts of this clonotype. The V gene is TRBV29-1, the J gene TRBJ2-4; 12 bases agree with TRBD1. J was trimmed by 11 bases and V by 7 bases; bases with no gene match: 9. The CDR3 is 13 residues long. Looked up from germline, CDR1 is SQVTM and CDR2 is ANQGSEA. This chain's CDR3 is CSAEGDRGRVQYF. CDR3 sequence (DNA): TGCAGCGCCGAGGGGGACAGGGGGCGAGTTCAGTACTTC.

In this sample, this clonotype turned up a few times. The J gene is TRBJ2-1, the V gene TRBV28; 7 bases are a match to TRBD1. The CDR3 contains 15 residues. Germline lookup yields CDR1 MDHEN and CDR2 SYDVKM. With V trimmed by 2 bases and J by 4 bases, 5 bases remained unmatched. CDR3 in DNA: TGTGCCAGCAGTTTAAGGGGCAGGGGGTACAATGAGCAGTTCTTC. Translated: CASSLRGRGYNEQFF.

V gene TRBV5-1 combines with J gene TRBJ1-1; D is unresolved. This CDR3 region has 14 residues. The germline V gene encodes CDR1 SGHRS and CDR2 YFSETQ. Trimming left V 2 bases short and J 1 base short, with 9 bases between. CDR3 amino acids: CASSLSRKNTEAFF. The CDR3 nucleotides are TGCGCCAGCAGCTTAAGCAGGAAGAACACTGAAGCTTTCTTT.

The chain couples TRBV7-9 to TRBJ2-1; D possibly corresponds to TRBD1 (6 bases). The CDR3 extends over 16 amino acids. Germline V CDR1 and CDR2: SEHNR, FQNEAQ (reference sequence). Between the trimmed V and J ends, which lost 3 bases and 8 bases, there was a span of 20 bases. The CDR3 region is CASSLGQTGPGDEQFF. As DNA, the CDR3 is TGTGCCAGCAGCTTGGGTCAGACAGGCCCTGGCGATGAGCAGTTCTTC.

This clonotype appeared a few times. This chain links TRBV19 with TRBJ1-5; maybe TRBD1 (6 bases). This CDR3 is 16 amino acids long. The V gene's germline CDR1 is LNHDA and CDR2 SQIVND (reference sequence). V lost 2 bases and J 6 bases, leaving 17 bases between the germline ends. CDR3 in amino acids: CASSIRGEWGFQPQHF. The CDR3 nucleotides are TGTGCCAGTAGTATAAGGGGGGAGTGGGGATTTCAGCCCCAGCATTTT.

This clonotype has only a few counts. This chain links TRBV4-3 with TRBJ2-1; 11 positions match TRBD1. Germline CDR1 reads LGHNA; CDR2 reads YSLEER. The CDR3 extends over 15 amino acids. Trimming cost V 1 base and J 15 bases; bases outside gene matches: 11. The CDR3 nucleotides read TGCGCCAGCAGCCAAGGGACAGGGGGCCTCCAGTCCCGGTTCTTC. Translated, it gives CASSQGTGGLQSRFF.

This chain uses TRBV15 with TRBJ1-1; 7 bases are a match to TRBD1. V was pared by 1 base and J by 4 bases, with 3 bases of the junction left unmatched. The length of the CDR3 is 14 residues. From germline, CDR1 is LNHNV and CDR2 YYDKDF (reference sequence). CDR3 residues: CATSRVSGGTEAFF. As DNA, the CDR3 is TGTGCCACCAGCAGAGTTTCAGGGGGCACTGAAGCTTTCTTT.

V and J are TRBV7-2 and TRBJ2-7; 8 positions match TRBD2. From germline, CDR1 is SGHTA and CDR2 FQGNSA. V was clipped by 5 bases and J by 2 bases; unmatched bases: 11. The CDR3 totals 16 residues. CDR3 sequence (DNA): TGTGCCAGCAGCCCGGTCGCCGGGGGGGGACCCTACGAGCAGTACTTC. Translating gives CASSPVAGGGPYEQYF.